This T cell receptor (beta chain) was captured in a study of vaccination and CD4 T cells after COVID-19. The wider study: Post-vaccination specimens were collected at a median of approximately 66 days following dose two (range 14 to 241). General study points: In median terms, SARS-CoV-2-reactive clonotypes went from about 20 to 38, a nonsignificant rise.

Deletions cut 6 bases from V and 1 base from J, with 7 bases between. Germline V gives CDR1 SNHLY, CDR2 FYNNEI. CDR3 size: 13 residues. This clonotype is deemed medium-sized (0.01 to 0.1%). The antigen is not known. With the Oncomine TCR Beta short-read assay, DNA from cultured CD4+ T cells was sequenced. TCRdb analysed the PCR reads with MiXCR anew, one entry per CDR3 protein. Among a few thousand distinct CDR3 sequences listed, roughly 19% were seen once. Treatment specified: approximately 11-day PBMC culture with coronavirus spike peptide pools or control peptides (ViraFEST assay). This TCR was recovered from a human donor who had recovered from COVID-19. The chain recombines TRBV2 with TRBJ2-1; D uncertain. Material for sequencing was CD4+ T cells from blood, cultured in vitro. DNA for the CDR3: TGTGCCAGCAGGGCGAGGTCCTACAATGAGCAGTTCTTC. Amino acids: CASRARSYNEQFF.